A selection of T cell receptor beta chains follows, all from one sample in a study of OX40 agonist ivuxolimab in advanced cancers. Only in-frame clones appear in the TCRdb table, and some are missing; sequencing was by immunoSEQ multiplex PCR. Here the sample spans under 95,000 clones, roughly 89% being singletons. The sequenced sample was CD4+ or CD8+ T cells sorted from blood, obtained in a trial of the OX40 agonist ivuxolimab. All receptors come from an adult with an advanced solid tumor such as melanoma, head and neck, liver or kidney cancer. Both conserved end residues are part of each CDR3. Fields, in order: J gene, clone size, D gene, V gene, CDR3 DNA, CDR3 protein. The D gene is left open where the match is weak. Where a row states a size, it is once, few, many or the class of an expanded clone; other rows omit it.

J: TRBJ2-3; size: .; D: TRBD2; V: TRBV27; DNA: TGTGCCAGCCAAAGACTAGCAGTCCGGGATACGCAGTATTTT; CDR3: CASQRLAVRDTQYF
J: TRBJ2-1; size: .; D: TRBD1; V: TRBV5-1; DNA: TGCGCCAGCAGCCCAGACGGACAGGACTACAATGAGCAGTTCTTC; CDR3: CASSPDGQDYNEQFF
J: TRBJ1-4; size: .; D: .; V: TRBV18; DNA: TGTGCCAGCTCACCAGGGAATGAAAAACTGTTTTTT; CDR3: CASSPGNEKLFF
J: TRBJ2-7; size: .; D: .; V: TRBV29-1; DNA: TGCAGCGTAATCGGACGGGCCTCCTACGAGCAGTACTTC; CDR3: CSVIGRASYEQYF
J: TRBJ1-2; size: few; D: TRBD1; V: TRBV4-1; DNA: TGCGCCAGCAGCCAAGATCAACAGGGGCCCAACTATGGCTACACCTTC; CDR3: CASSQDQQGPNYGYTF
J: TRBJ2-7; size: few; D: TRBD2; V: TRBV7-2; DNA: TGTGCCAGCAGCTTAGCGTCGAGTAGCGGGAGTGTCTCCTACGAGCAGTACTTC; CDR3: CASSLASSSGSVSYEQYF
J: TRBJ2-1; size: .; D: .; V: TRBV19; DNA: TGTGCCAGTAGTATAGGGCTAGCCGAGGGGGGTGAGCAGTTCTTC; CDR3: CASSIGLAEGGEQFF
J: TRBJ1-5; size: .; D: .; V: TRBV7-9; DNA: TGTGCCAGCAGCTTAGCAGGGGGCAATCAGCCCCAGCATTTT; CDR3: CASSLAGGNQPQHF
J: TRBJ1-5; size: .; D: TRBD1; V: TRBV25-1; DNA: TGTGCCACCCAGGACAGGGCGGATCAGCCCCAGCATTTT; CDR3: CATQDRADQPQHF
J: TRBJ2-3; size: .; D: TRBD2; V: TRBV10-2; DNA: TGCGCCAGCAGTGAACTGCGGGGGAGAGATACGCAGTATTTT; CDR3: CASSELRGRDTQYF
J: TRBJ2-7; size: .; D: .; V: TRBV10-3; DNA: TGTGCCATCAGACAGGCCTCCTACGAGCAGTACTTC; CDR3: CAIRQASYEQYF
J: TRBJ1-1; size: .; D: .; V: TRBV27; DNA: TGTGCCAGCAGTTTAAGGGGTCGCGGTGAAGCTTTCTTT; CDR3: CASSLRGRGEAFF
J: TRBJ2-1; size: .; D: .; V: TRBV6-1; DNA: TGTGCCAGCGGCCGATCGACGGATGAGCAGTTCTTC; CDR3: CASGRSTDEQFF
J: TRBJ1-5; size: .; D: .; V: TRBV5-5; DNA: TGTGCCAGCAGCGCGGACAGCAATCAGCCCCAGCATTTT; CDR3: CASSADSNQPQHF
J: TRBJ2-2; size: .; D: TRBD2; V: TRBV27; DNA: TGTGCCAGCAGTTTATCTAGCGGGGGGACCGGGGAGCTGTTTTTT; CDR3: CASSLSSGGTGELFF
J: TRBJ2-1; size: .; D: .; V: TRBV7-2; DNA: TGTGCCAGCAGCTTAGCTCGAGCCTCCTCCTACAATGAGCAGTTCTTC; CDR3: CASSLARASSYNEQFF
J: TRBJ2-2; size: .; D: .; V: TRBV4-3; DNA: TGCGCCAGCAGCCGGACAGTGATGAACACCGGGGAGCTGTTTTTT; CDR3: CASSRTVMNTGELFF
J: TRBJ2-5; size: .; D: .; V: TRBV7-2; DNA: TGTGCCAGCAGCATCCAAGAGACCCAGTACTTC; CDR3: CASSIQETQYF
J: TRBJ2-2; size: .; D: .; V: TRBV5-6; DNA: TGTGCCAGCAGGGTTCAGGGCGTCACCGGGGAGCTGTTTTTT; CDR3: CASRVQGVTGELFF
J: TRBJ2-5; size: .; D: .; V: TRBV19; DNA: TGTGCCAGTAGTATAGGAAGGGGAGTAGCAGCCAAACAAGAGACCCAGTACTTC; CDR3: CASSIGRGVAAKQETQYF
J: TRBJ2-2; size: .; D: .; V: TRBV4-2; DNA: TGTGCCAGCAGCCTCCAGCCGCGGCGAGCGAACACCGGGGAGCTGTTTTTT; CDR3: CASSLQPRRANTGELFF
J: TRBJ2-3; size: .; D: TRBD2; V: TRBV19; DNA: TGTGCCAGTAGTTCCCTGCGCGGGGGGCTGAATACGCAGTATTTT; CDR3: CASSSLRGGLNTQYF
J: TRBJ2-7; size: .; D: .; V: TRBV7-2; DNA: TGTGCCAGCAGCTCGGTTCGGGGTACCTACGAGCAGTACTTC; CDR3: CASSSVRGTYEQYF
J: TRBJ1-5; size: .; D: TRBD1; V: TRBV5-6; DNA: TGTGCCAGCAGCCGCCTTGGGGATACAGGGGCCCAGCATTTT; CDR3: CASSRLGDTGAQHF
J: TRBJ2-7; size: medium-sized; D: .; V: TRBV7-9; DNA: TGTGCCAGCAGCTCACAGGGCTACGAGCAGTACTTC; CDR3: CASSSQGYEQYF
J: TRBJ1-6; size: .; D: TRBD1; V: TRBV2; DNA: TGTGCCAGCAGTGGTTGGACAGGGGGAAATTCACCCCTCCACTTT; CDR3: CASSGWTGGNSPLHF
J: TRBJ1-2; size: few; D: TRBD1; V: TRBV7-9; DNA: TGTGCCAGCAGCACGAGGGGACAGGGATTTGGCTACACCTTC; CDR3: CASSTRGQGFGYTF
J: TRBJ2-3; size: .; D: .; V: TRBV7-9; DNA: TGTGCCAGCAGCTCCTCGGCAGATACGCAGTATTTT; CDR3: CASSSSADTQYF
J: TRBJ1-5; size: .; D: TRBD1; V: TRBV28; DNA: TGTGCCAGCTTGGAGGGACAGGGTGGCAATCAGCCCCAGCATTTT; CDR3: CASLEGQGGNQPQHF
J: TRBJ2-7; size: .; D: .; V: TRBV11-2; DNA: TGTGCCAGCAGCTTAGGACAAGGCGTAGAGCAGTACTTC; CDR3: CASSLGQGVEQYF
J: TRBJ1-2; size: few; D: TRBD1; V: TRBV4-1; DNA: TGCGCCAGCAGCCCTCGACAGGGGGCGAGCTATGGCTACACCTTC; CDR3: CASSPRQGASYGYTF
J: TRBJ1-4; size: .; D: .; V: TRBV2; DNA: TGTGCCAGCAGTCGAGAACAGGGCAGGGAAGAAAAACTGTTTTTT; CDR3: CASSREQGREEKLFF
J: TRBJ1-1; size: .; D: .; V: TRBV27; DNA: TGTGCCAGCAGTTCCCAAGGGGCTCGTGCTTTCTTT; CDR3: CASSSQGARAFF
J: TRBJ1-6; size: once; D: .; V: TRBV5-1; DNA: TGCGCCAGCAGCTTGGCCGAGTCGACAGTGAGACCCCTCCACTTT; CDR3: CASSLAESTVRPLHF
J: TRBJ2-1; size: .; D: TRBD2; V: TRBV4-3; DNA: TGCGCCAGCAGCCAAAGTAATCTCCGGGGGGGCAATGAGCAGTTCTTC; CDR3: CASSQSNLRGGNEQFF
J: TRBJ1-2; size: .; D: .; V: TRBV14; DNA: TGTGCCAGCAGCCAAGTCGGGGGCGAGGACTATGGCTACACCTTC; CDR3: CASSQVGGEDYGYTF
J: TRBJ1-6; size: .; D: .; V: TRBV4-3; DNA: TGCGCCAGCAGCCAAGGGTTGAGTTCACCCCTCCACTTT; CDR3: CASSQGLSSPLHF
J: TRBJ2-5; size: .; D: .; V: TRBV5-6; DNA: TGTGCCAGCAGCTTCCCGACTAGGAAAGAGACCCAGTACTTC; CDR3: CASSFPTRKETQYF
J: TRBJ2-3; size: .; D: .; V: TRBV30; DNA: TGTGCCTCCCCGGGGGATGGAGGGGGGGCGGGTACAGATACGCAGTATTTT; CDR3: CASPGDGGGAGTDTQYF
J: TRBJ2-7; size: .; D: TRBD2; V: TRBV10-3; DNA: TGTGCCATCAGTGATCGACTAGCGGGAGGGACGGCCGAGCAGTACTTC; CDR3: CAISDRLAGGTAEQYF
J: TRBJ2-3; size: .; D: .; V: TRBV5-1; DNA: TGCGCCAGCAGCCCGCCAGGAGGCCGGACAGATACGCAGTATTTT; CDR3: CASSPPGGRTDTQYF
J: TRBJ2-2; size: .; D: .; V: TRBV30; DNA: TGTGCCTGGAGTAGGGGGAGGGGAGGCACCGGGGAGCTGTTTTTT; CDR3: CAWSRGRGGTGELFF
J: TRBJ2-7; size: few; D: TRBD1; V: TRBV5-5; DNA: TGTGCCAGCAGCTTGCTTCCGGGACAGGGGGCCTACGAGCAGTACTTC; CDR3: CASSLLPGQGAYEQYF
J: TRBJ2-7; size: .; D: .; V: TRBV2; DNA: TGTGCCAGCGAGAAGCAGGTAACGTCCTACGAGCAGTACTTC; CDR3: CASEKQVTSYEQYF
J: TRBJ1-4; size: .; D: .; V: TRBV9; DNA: TGTGCCAGCAGCGTAGTGCCAGGAGGTAATGAAAAACTGTTTTTT; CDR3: CASSVVPGGNEKLFF
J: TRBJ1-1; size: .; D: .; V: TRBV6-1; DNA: TGTGCCAGCACCATGCCAGGCCTCCCTGAGACTGAAGCTTTCTTT; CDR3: CASTMPGLPETEAFF
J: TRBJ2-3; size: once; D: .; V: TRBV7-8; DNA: TGTGCCAGCAGGATAAGCTTAGGATCGGGGACTAGCACAGATACGCAGTATTTT; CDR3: CASRISLGSGTSTDTQYF
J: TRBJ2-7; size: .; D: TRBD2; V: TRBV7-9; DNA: TGTGCCAGCAGCGGCGGACTAGCAGAGCGCTACGAGCAGTACTTC; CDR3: CASSGGLAERYEQYF
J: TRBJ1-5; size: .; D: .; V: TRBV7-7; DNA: TGTGCTAGCAGCTTAGAAGGGGCACATCAGCCCCAGCATTTT; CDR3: CASSLEGAHQPQHF
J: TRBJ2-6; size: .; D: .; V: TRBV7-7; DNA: TGTGCTAGCAGCCGGGACCTCTCTGGGGCCAACGTCCTGACTTTC; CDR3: CASSRDLSGANVLTF
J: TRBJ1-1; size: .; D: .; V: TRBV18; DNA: TGTGCCAGCTCCCTCGGGGGGTTAAGGGCCACTGAAGCTTTCTTT; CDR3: CASSLGGLRATEAFF
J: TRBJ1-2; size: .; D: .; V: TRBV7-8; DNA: TGTGCCAGCAGCCTTGAAGTTACCCGAAAGACCTATGGCTACACCTTC; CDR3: CASSLEVTRKTYGYTF
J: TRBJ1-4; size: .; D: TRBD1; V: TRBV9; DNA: TGTGCCAGCAACCAGGGACAGCCTAATGAAAAACTGTTTTTT; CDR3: CASNQGQPNEKLFF
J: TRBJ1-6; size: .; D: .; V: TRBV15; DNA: TGTGCCACCAGCCCAGGTGGGGGGCTATTAAATAATTCACCCCTCCACTTT; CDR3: CATSPGGGLLNNSPLHF
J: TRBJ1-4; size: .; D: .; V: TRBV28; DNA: TGTGCCAGCAGTTTTAACAGAGGGGGGGGTAATGAAAAACTGTTTTTT; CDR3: CASSFNRGGGNEKLFF
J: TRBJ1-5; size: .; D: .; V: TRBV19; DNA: TGTGCCAGTAGTGGGGAGACTTCCTATCAGCCCCAGCATTTT; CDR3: CASSGETSYQPQHF
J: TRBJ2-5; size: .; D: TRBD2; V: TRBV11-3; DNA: TGTGCCAGCAGCTCGGGACTAGCCGAGGAGACCCAGTACTTC; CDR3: CASSSGLAEETQYF